This T cell receptor beta chain was captured by sequencing in a study of shared clonotypes between healthy human individuals. Whole-study findings and limits: Donors were few, which limited the genetic and exposure-history diversity represented.

With regard to this clone: What it binds is not known.

Genomic DNA belonging to each subset was distributed in equal measure over several immunoSEQ plates. In the original processing: Filtering of immunoSEQ junctional sequences could not match full-length read filtering. Repertoires were generated with immunoSEQ multiplex PCR, while TCRdb's copy carries only in-frame clones and drops some. From that table come the V and J calls and clone size; the DNA was used to work out D and trimming. The sample lists approximately 480,000 clones; roughly 79% were seen once. The V gene's germline CDR1 is SGHDT and CDR2 YYEEEE. V was pared by 0 bases and J by 2 bases, with 7 bases between. CDR3 length: 14 residues.

The TCR sequence derives from a woman between 40 and 55 years old in good health. Some clones in this sample may be carry-over from other donors' samples. The sequencing sample was made of PBMCs. This chain joins TRBV5-6 and TRBJ2-3, with D maybe TRBD1 (5 bases). CDR3 loop: CASSLGQPTDTQYF. The CDR3 nucleotides are TGTGCCAGCAGCTTGGGACAGCCCACAGATACGCAGTATTTT.